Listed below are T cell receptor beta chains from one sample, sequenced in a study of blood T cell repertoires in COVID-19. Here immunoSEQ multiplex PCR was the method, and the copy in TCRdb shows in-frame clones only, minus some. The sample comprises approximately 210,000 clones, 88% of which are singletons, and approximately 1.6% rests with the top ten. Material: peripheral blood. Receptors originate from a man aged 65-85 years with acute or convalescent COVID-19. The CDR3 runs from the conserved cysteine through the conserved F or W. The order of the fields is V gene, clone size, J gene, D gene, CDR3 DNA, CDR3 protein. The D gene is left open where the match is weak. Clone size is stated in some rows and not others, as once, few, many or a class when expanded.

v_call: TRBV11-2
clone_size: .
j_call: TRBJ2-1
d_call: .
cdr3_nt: TGTGCCAGCAGCTTCGAGGACAAAGAGTACAATGAGCAGTTCTTC
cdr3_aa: CASSFEDKEYNEQFF

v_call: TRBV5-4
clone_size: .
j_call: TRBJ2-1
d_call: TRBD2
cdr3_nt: TGTGCCAGCAGCGCCGGGACTAGCGGGAGCTATGAGCAGTTCTTC
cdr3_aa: CASSAGTSGSYEQFF

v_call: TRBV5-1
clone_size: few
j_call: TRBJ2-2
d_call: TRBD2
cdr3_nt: TGCGCCAGCAGCTTGGAGGCGGGAGCCGGGGAGCTGTTTTTT
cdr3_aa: CASSLEAGAGELFF

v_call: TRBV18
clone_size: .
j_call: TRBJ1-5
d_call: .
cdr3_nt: TGTGCCAGCTCACCAGGCAGAACTAGCAATCAGCCCCAGCATTTT
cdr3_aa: CASSPGRTSNQPQHF

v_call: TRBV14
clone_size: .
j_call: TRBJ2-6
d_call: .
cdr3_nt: TGTGCCAGCAGCCGCCAGGCTGGGGCCAACGTCCTGACTTTC
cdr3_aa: CASSRQAGANVLTF

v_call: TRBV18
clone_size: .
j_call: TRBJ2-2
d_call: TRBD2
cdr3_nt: TGTGCCAGCTCACCCCCCGGACTAGCGGGAACCACCGGGGAGCTGTTTTTT
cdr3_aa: CASSPPGLAGTTGELFF

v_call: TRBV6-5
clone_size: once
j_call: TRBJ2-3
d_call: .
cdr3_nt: TGTGCCAGCAGTCCGAGACAGGAGGTGCAGTATTTT
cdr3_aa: CASSPRQEVQYF

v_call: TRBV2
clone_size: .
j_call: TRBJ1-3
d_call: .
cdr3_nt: TGTGCCAGCAGTGAAGAGAGGGGGTTGTCTGGAAACACCATATATTTT
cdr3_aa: CASSEERGLSGNTIYF

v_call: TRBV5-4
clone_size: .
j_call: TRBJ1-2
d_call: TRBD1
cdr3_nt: TGTGCCAGCAGCTCCAGACAGGGGCCACTCTATGGCTACACCTTC
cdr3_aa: CASSSRQGPLYGYTF

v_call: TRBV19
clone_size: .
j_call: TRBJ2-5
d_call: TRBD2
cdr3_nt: TGTGCCAGTAGAAGGTCAGCGGGAGGGCCCTGGGAGACCCAGTACTTC
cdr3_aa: CASRRSAGGPWETQYF

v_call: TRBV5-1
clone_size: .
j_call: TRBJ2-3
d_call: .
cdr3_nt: TGCGCCAGCAGCTTGGCCTGGGTGGGAGAAGGCACAGATACGCAGTATTTT
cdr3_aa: CASSLAWVGEGTDTQYF

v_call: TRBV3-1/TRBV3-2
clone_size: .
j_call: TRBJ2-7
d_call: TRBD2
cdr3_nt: TGTGCCAGCAGCTCCCATAGCCTAGCGGGAGACTACGAGCAGTACTTC
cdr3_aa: CASSSHSLAGDYEQYF

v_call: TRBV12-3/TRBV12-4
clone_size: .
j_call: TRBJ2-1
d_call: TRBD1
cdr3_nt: TGTGCCAGCTCCGGACAGGCATACAATGAGCAGTTCTTC
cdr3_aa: CASSGQAYNEQFF

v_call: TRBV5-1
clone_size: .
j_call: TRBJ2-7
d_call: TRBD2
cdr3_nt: TGCGCCAGCAGCACGACTAGCGGGACCGGCGAGCAGTACTTC
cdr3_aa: CASSTTSGTGEQYF

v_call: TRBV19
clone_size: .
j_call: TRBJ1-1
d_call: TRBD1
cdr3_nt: TGTGCCAGTAGTATCGGACCCGCCACAGGGGGTACTGAAGCTTTCTTT
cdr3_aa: CASSIGPATGGTEAFF

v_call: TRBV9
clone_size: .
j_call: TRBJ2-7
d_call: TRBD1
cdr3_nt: TGTGCCAGCAGCAAGGGACAGGGGATCTCCTACGAGCAGTACTTC
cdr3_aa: CASSKGQGISYEQYF

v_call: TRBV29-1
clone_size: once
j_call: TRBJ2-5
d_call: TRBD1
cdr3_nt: TGCAGCGTTGAATGGGGACAGGGGCGAGAGACCCAGTACTTC
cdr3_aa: CSVEWGQGRETQYF

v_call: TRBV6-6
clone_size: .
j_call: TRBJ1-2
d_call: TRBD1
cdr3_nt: TGTGCCAGCAATGAGGGACAGGGTAACTATGGCTACACCTTC
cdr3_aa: CASNEGQGNYGYTF

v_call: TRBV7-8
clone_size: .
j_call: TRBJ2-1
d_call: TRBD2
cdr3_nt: TGTGCCAGCAGCTCCTCCGCGGGAGGGCCGGTTGAGCAGTTCTTC
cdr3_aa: CASSSSAGGPVEQFF

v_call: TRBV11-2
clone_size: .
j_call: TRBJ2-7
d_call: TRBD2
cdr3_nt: TGTGCCAGCAGCCCGGGGACTAGCGGGGGGTACGAGCAGTACTTC
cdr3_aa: CASSPGTSGGYEQYF

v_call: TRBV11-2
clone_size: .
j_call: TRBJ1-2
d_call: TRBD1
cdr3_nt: TGTGCCAGCAGCTTCGGACAGGAATATGGCTACACCTTC
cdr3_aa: CASSFGQEYGYTF

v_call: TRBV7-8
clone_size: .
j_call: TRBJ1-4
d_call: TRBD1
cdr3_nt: TGTGCCAGCAGCTTAGCTCCGGGACAGCTTAATGAAAAACTGTTTTTT
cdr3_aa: CASSLAPGQLNEKLFF

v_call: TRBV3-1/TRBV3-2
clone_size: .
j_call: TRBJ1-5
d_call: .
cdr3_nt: TGTGCCAGCAGCCAAGGGGCGCTAAAGACACCAAATCAGCCCCAGCATTTT
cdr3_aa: CASSQGALKTPNQPQHF

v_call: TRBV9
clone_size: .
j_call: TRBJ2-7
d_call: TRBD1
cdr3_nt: TGTGCCAGCAGCCCCGAGACAGGGGGCTACGAGCAGTACTTC
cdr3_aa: CASSPETGGYEQYF

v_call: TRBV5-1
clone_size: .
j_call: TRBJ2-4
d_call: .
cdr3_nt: TGCGCCAGCAGCCTCGGACAGGAGGGGAACATTCAGTACTTC
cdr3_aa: CASSLGQEGNIQYF

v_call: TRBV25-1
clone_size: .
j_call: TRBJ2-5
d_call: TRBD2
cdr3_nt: TGTGCCAGCAGCGACAGCGGGAGTTGGGAGACCCAGTACTTC
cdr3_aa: CASSDSGSWETQYF

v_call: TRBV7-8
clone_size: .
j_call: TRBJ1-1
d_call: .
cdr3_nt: TGTGCCAGCAGCTTAGCCAGCGTGCTAAACACTGAAGCTTTCTTT
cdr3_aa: CASSLASVLNTEAFF

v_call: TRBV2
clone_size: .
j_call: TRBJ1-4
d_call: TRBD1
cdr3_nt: TGTGCCAGCAGCCAACAGGGGGCAACTAATGAAAAACTGTTTTTT
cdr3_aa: CASSQQGATNEKLFF

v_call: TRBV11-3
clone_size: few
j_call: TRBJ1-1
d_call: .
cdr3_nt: TGTGCCAGCAGCCCAGGGTTCAACACTGAAGCTTTCTTT
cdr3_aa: CASSPGFNTEAFF

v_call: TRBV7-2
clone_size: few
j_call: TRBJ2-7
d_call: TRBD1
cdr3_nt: TGTGCCAGCAGCCCGGACAGGGGGTATCACTACGAGCAGTACTTC
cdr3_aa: CASSPDRGYHYEQYF

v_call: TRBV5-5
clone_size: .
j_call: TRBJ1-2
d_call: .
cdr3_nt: TGTGCCAGCAGCTTGCGGGGGGGCTATGGCTACACCTTC
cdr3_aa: CASSLRGGYGYTF

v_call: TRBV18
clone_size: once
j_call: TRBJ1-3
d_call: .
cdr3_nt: TGTGCCAGCTCACCTATCGCTATCATCTCTGGAAACACCATATATTTT
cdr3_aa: CASSPIAIISGNTIYF

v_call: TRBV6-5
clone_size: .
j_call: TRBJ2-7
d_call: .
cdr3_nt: TGTGCCAGCAGTCGACAGGTCGGCTCCTACGAGCAGTACTTC
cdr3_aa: CASSRQVGSYEQYF

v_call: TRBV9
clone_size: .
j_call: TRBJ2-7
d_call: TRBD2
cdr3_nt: TGTGCCAGCAGCGTAGGCGGGAGGGCTCCCTACGAGCAGTACTTC
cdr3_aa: CASSVGGRAPYEQYF

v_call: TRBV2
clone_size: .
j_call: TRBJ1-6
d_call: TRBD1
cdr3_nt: TGTGCCAGCAAAAGCCAGGGACAGGGGAATTCACCCCTCCACTTT
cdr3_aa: CASKSQGQGNSPLHF

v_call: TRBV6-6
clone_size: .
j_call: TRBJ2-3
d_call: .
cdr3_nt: TGTGCCAGCAGGAAGCCAGGGACAGATACGCAGTATTTT
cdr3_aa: CASRKPGTDTQYF

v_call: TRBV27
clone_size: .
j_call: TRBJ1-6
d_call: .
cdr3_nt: TGTGCCAGCAGTCCCTCCGGGTGGCGTAATTCACCCCTCCACTTT
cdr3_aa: CASSPSGWRNSPLHF

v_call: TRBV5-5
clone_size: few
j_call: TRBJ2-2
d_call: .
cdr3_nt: TGTGCCAGCAGCTTGGGCGCGGGGAACACCGGGGAGCTGTTTTTT
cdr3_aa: CASSLGAGNTGELFF

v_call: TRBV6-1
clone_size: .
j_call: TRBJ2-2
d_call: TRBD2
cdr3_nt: TGTGCCAGCAGTGCCCTAGCGGGGGGGAACACCGGGGAGCTGTTTTTT
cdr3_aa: CASSALAGGNTGELFF

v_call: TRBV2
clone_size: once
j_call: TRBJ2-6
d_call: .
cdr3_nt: TGTGCCAGCAGTGACGAGAGCTCTGGGGCCAACGTCCTGACTTTC
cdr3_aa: CASSDESSGANVLTF

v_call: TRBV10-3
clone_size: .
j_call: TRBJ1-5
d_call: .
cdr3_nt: TGTGCCATCAGTGACGGTCAACAGCCCCAGCATTTT
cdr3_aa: CAISDGQQPQHF